This T cell receptor beta chain was documented in a study of cytomegalovirus exposure and HLA in healthy donors. Across the whole study: An early data release held 70 million to 90 million unique TCRs from HLA-typed donors. Study-wide results and limits: Later genetic work tied a missense DCLRE1C variant to beta-chain V and J trimming. Associated with cytomegalovirus, according to the listing, were 150 to 200 TCR beta chains. Per published accounts, TCR beta sequences correctly predicted the HLA-A and HLA-B alleles of most subjects.

Worth noting for this clone: Its antigen remains unknown.

The study ran its PCR with 60 Vbeta and 13 Jbeta primers. Data came from immunoSEQ multiplex PCR; TCRdb stores just in-frame clones and leaves some out. This sample has about 78,000 clones, with about 64% found just once. Germline V lookup: CDR1 SGHTA, CDR2 FQGNSA. The CDR3 is 13 residues long. V was shortened by 4 bases and J by 4 bases, with 8 bases between the two germline ends. The sequence was collected from a man younger than 45 in good health and CMV-seropositive. Material: PBMCs. The rearrangement uses TRBV7-2 and TRBJ1-3; D is unclear. The CDR3 loop is CASSSASGNTIYF. The DNA of the CDR3 is TGTGCCAGCAGCTCTGCGTCGGGAAACACCATATATTTT.